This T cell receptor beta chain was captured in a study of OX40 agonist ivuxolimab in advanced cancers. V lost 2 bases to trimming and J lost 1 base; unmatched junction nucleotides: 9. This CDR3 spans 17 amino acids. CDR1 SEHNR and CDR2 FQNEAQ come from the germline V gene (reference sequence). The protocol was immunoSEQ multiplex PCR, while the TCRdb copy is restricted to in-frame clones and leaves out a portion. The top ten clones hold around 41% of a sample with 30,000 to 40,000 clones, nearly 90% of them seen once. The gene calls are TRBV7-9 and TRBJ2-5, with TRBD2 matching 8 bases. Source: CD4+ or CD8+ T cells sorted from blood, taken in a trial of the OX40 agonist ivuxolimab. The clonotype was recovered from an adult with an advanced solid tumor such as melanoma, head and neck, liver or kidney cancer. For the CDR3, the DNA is TGTGCCAGCAGCTTACCATTCAGCGGGGGAACCCAAGAGACCCAGTACTTC. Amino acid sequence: CASSLPFSGGTQETQYF.